The 18 T cell receptor beta chains presented below share a single source sample, sequenced in a study of cytomegalovirus exposure and HLA in healthy donors. With 60 Vbeta and 13 Jbeta primers, the PCR was carried out. Profiling relied on immunoSEQ multiplex PCR, and the TCRdb table lists in-frame clones only, not all of them. The sample comprises roughly 80,000 clones, approximately 62% of which are singletons, and 4.4% rests with the top ten. Sequencing was carried out using PBMCs. The receptors were sampled from a male donor in good health and CMV-seropositive.

The chain combines TRBV9 with TRBJ2-3; tentatively, D is TRBD2 (5 bases). Trimming cost V 2 bases and J 2 bases, with 12 bases left between them. The length of the CDR3 is 15 residues. Germline CDR1 reads SGDLS; CDR2 reads YYNGEE. The CDR3 region is CASSVGGSPTDTQYF. As DNA, the CDR3 is TGTGCCAGCAGCGTGGGCGGGTCCCCCACAGATACGCAGTATTTT.

This chain links TRBV6-5 with TRBJ1-1; 10 bases align to TRBD1. After removal of 6 bases from V and 10 bases from J, the junction contained 8 bases not matched to a gene. Germline lookup yields CDR1 MNHEY and CDR2 SVGAGI. The CDR3 is 13 residues long. The CDR3 region is CASRHDRGRGAFF. The CDR3, as DNA: TGTGCCAGCAGACACGACAGGGGGCGGGGAGCTTTCTTT.

The rearrangement uses TRBV27 and TRBJ1-1; no clear D gene. From germline, CDR1 is MNHEY and CDR2 SMNVEV (reference sequence). CDR3 length: 13 residues. V was pared by 3 bases and J by 1 base, with 6 bases between. CDR3 amino acids: CASSFPGNTEAFF. In DNA, the CDR3 is TGTGCCAGCAGTTTTCCCGGGAACACTGAAGCTTTCTTT.

This clone occurred a few times. Other DNA sequences in the same sample also yield this CDR3. The chain is built from TRBV11-3 and TRBJ1-3, with 8 bases aligning to TRBD1. Per the germline V gene, CDR1 is SGHNT and CDR2 is YENEEA. The V gene end was trimmed by 5 bases and the J gene end by 2 bases; junction bases not matched to a gene: 5. The CDR3 loop spans 15 amino acids. This CDR3 is CASSPGQGPGNTIYF. CDR3 coding DNA: TGTGCCAGCAGCCCAGGACAGGGCCCTGGAAACACCATATATTTT.

The V and J genes are TRBV28 and TRBJ1-2; weak D call: TRBD1 (5 bases). This CDR3 spans 15 amino acids. V was clipped by 6 bases and J by 7 bases, with 21 bases between them. The germline V gene encodes CDR1 MDHEN and CDR2 SYDVKM. The chain's CDR3 is CASSPRGEARIGYTF. DNA for the CDR3: TGTGCCAGCAGCCCCCGGGGGGAAGCACGCATTGGCTACACCTTC.

The rearrangement links TRBV7-2 to TRBJ2-7, with 7 bases that match TRBD1. Germline loops: CDR1 SGHTA, CDR2 FQGNSA. The CDR3 runs to 15 residues. After removal of 5 bases from V and 0 bases from J, the junction contained 7 bases not matched to a gene. CDR3 amino acids: CASSARDSSSYEQYF. The CDR3 nucleotides read TGTGCCAGCAGCGCCCGGGACAGTAGCTCCTACGAGCAGTACTTC.

This clone was detected a few times. The rearrangement links TRBV6-5 to TRBJ2-2, with a tentative D call TRBD2 (6 bases). CDR1 is MNHEY and CDR2 is SVGAGI in the germline V gene. V was shortened by 2 bases and J by 0 bases, with 10 bases between the two germline ends. The CDR3 is 16 amino acids. The CDR3 DNA is TGTGCCAGCAGTTACGCGCGGGGAGCGAACACCGGGGAGCTGTTTTTT. It is translated as CASSYARGANTGELFF.

The V call is TRBV7-8, the J call TRBJ2-7; possible D gene TRBD2, 6 bases. V was pared by 2 bases and J by 2 bases, with 13 bases between. The CDR3 totals 15 residues. Germline V gene sequence: CDR1 SGHVS, CDR2 FQNEAQ. The CDR3 nucleotides are TGTGCCAGCAGCTTATTTTCAGGGACTGCCTACGAGCAGTACTTC. Its translation is CASSLFSGTAYEQYF.

The V call is TRBV9, the J call TRBJ1-1; no firm D call. The CDR3 is made up of 14 amino acids. With 3 bases removed from V and 4 bases from J, the gap between germline ends came to 13 bases. CDR1 and CDR2 (germline): SGDLS, YYNGEE. The CDR3 here is CASSANRRATEAFF. CDR3 bases: TGTGCCAGCAGCGCCAACCGGAGGGCCACTGAAGCTTTCTTT.

The chain couples TRBV29-1 to TRBJ1-1, with D hard to call. V was cut by 1 base and J by 1 base, with 10 bases left in between. Germline V CDR1 and CDR2: SQVTM, ANQGSEA. This CDR3 contains 14 residues. In DNA form, the CDR3 reads TGCAGCGTTGAAGGGAGAAACTGGAACACTGAAGCTTTCTTT. Its protein product is CSVEGRNWNTEAFF.

The chain joins TRBV7-2 to TRBJ2-2, with 12 bases aligning to TRBD2. V trimming: 5 bases; J trimming: 3 bases; junction bases outside the gene matches: 7. Germline lookup yields CDR1 SGHTA and CDR2 FQGNSA. The CDR3 spans 17 residues. The CDR3 region is CASSTRLAGAYTGELFF. The CDR3 nucleotides read TGTGCCAGCAGCACCCGACTAGCGGGGGCCTACACCGGGGAGCTGTTTTTT.

The V and J genes are TRBV4-3 and TRBJ1-3, with 7 bases that match TRBD1. CDR1 and CDR2 from the germline V gene are LGHNA and YSLEER. The CDR3 loop spans 17 amino acids. V lost 3 bases to trimming and J lost 0 bases; unmatched junction nucleotides: 8. CDR3: CASSHDRDLDSGNTIYF. The CDR3 DNA reads TGCGCCAGCAGCCACGACAGGGATTTGGACTCTGGAAACACCATATATTTT.

In its sample, this clone was seen a few times. The V gene is TRBV30, the J gene TRBJ2-2, with a weak D call TRBD2 (5 bases). This CDR3 comprises 15 residues. Germline CDR1 GTSNPN, CDR2 SVGIG (reference sequence). V lost 3 bases to trimming and J lost 1 base, with 12 bases between them. As DNA, the CDR3 is TGTGCCTGGAGGAGGCGAGGGATGAACACCGGGGAGCTGTTTTTT. Amino acid sequence: CAWRRRGMNTGELFF.

The rearrangement links TRBV28 to TRBJ2-7; D uncertain. The V end lost 1 base, the J end lost 5 bases, and 12 bases lay between the germline ends. Germline V gene lookup returns CDR1 MDHEN and CDR2 SYDVKM. This CDR3 is 14 amino acids long. The CDR3 protein is CASSLSGPADEQYF. CDR3 DNA sequence: TGTGCCAGCAGTTTATCCGGCCCCGCGGACGAGCAGTACTTC.

As for this clone: One end of the junction fails to match germline, which may point to a read error. This rearrangement joins TRBV27 to TRBJ2-7; a weak D match, TRBD1 (6 bases). From germline, CDR1 is MNHEY and CDR2 SMNVEV (reference sequence). The CDR3 runs 15 residues. The CDR3 is CASSLGGQPIAPQSF. Here the CDR3 DNA reads TGTGCCAGCAGTTTAGGCGGACAGCCAATAGCCCCGCAGTCCTTC.

Here the CDR3 DNA reads TGTGCCAGCAGCCAAGCCCTAGCTGGCGAGCAGTACTTC. Translated, it gives CASSQALAGEQYF. V and J are TRBV14 and TRBJ2-7, with a tentative D call TRBD2 (5 bases). The CDR3 has 13 amino acids. Between the trimmed V and J ends, which lost 1 base and 6 bases, there was a span of 10 bases. Germline values: CDR1 SGHDN, CDR2 FVKESK.

The chain has TRBV29-1 and TRBJ1-2; the D is unclear. V lost 4 bases and J lost 8, with 11 bases in between. In germline, CDR1 is SQVTM, CDR2 ANQGSEA. The CDR3 runs to 11 residues. CDR3 nucleotides: TGCAGCGTTGGAGGAGGAGGCGGCTACACCTTC. It encodes CSVGGGGGYTF.

The chain combines TRBV6-6 with TRBJ1-2; possible D gene TRBD1, 5 bases. Germline values: CDR1 MNHNY, CDR2 SVGAGI (reference sequence). The CDR3 is 13 residues long. Trimming removed 5 bases at V and 8 bases at J, with 15 bases between. CDR3 amino acids: CASSETVFAGYTF. CDR3 DNA sequence: TGTGCCAGCAGTGAGACAGTCTTCGCCGGCTACACCTTC.